This T cell receptor beta chain was observed in a study of blood T cell repertoires in COVID-19. Turning to the study itself: Acute and convalescent COVID-19 samples came from the United States, Italy and Spain. T cells, B-cell-depleted T cells, or PBMCs provided the cDNA or gDNA that served as material.

TCRdb keeps only in-frame clones here, not all; method: immunoSEQ multiplex PCR. The data show over 12,000 clones, approximately 86% seen once. V shed 2 bases and J shed 4 bases, with 9 bases lying between them. CDR1 and CDR2 (germline): SGHRS, YFSETQ. CDR3 length: 14 amino acids. The sequenced sample consisted of peripheral blood. The rearrangement links TRBV5-1 to TRBJ1-4, with D unclear. This receptor was identified in a human donor in a cohort sampled during active COVID-19. CDR3 protein: CASSLTGFNEKLFF. The CDR3, as DNA: TGCGCCAGCAGCTTAACGGGGTTTAATGAAAAACTGTTTTTT.